This T cell receptor (beta chain) originates from a study of CD8 T cells in ankylosing spondylitis. Deletions cut 1 base from V and 3 bases from J, with 10 bases between. The CDR3 runs to 14 residues. Germline values: CDR1 SGHKS, CDR2 YYEKEE (reference sequence). Study-wide results and limits: A motif in TCR beta, a set of under ten highly homologous variants, appeared characteristic of ankylosing spondylitis blood.

As to this clonotype: The antigen is undetermined.

TCRdb reanalysed the 5' RACE reads using MiXCR and keeps one entry per CDR3 protein. The table has 470,000 or so distinct CDR3 sequences, about 25% seen once. J is TRBJ1-1 and V is TRBV5-5; D not certain. The origin of this receptor is a male donor with ankylosing spondylitis. The sequenced sample was blood, either unsorted or a sorted T cell fraction (not recorded which). The CDR3 here is CASSLWAGDTEAFF. The CDR3, as DNA: TGTGCCAGCAGCTTGTGGGCGGGTGACACTGAAGCTTTCTTT.